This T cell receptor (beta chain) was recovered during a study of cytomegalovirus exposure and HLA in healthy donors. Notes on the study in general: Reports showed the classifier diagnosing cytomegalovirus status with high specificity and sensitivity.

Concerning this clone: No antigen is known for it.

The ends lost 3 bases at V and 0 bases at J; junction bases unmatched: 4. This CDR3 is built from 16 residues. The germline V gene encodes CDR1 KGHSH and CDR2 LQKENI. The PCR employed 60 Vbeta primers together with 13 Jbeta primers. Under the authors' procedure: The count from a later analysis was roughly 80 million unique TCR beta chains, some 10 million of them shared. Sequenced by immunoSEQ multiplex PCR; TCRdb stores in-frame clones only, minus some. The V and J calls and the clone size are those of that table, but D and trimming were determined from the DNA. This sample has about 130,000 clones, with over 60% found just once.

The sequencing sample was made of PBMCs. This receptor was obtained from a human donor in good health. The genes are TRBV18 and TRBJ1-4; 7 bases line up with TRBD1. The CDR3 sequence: CASSPRDRATNEKLFF. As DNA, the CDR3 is TGTGCCAGCTCACCCCGGGACAGAGCAACTAATGAAAAACTGTTTTTT.